This is a list of T cell receptor beta chains from one sample in a study of CD4+ T cells in melanoma. Here immunoSEQ multiplex PCR was the method, and the copy in TCRdb shows in-frame clones only, minus some. The sample lists 110,000 to 150,000 clones, around nine tenths occurring once. These receptor sequences come from a human donor with melanoma. The CDR3 runs from the conserved cysteine through the conserved F or W. D genes are given only for firm matches. A clone size is listed for some rows: how often the clone was seen (once, few, many), or a class if it is expanded.

>.|TRBV6-5|TRBJ1-1|TRBD1
TGTGCCAGCAGGTACAGGGGTATGAACACTGAAGCTTTCTTT
CASRYRGMNTEAFF
>.|TRBV5-1|TRBJ2-7|.
TGCGCCAGCAGCTTGGAGGCAGCCCACGAGCAGTACTTC
CASSLEAAHEQYF
>.|TRBV19|TRBJ1-6|.
TGTGCCAGTAGTGCACAGGGAGGAGATTCACCCCTCCACTTT
CASSAQGGDSPLHF
>.|TRBV5-4|TRBJ1-1|.
TGTGCCAGCAGCTTGGCCGGGGCAGCTAACACTGAAGCTTTCTTT
CASSLAGAANTEAFF
>.|TRBV30|TRBJ1-1|.
TGTGCCTGGAGTGTACGTTTTCCCGACACAGCTTTCTTT
CAWSVRFPDTAFF
>.|TRBV11-2|TRBJ1-5|TRBD1
TGTGCCAGCAGCCCCCCGACAGGGAGAGATCAGCCCCAGCATTTT
CASSPPTGRDQPQHF
>.|TRBV29-1|TRBJ2-3|TRBD2
TGCAGCGTTCCTTCAGCGGGGCGGTCCACAGATACGCAGTATTTT
CSVPSAGRSTDTQYF
>.|TRBV4-1|TRBJ2-2|TRBD2
TGCGCCAGCAGCCAAGATGAGCGGGGGGCAGGTCTCGGTCAGCTGTTTTTT
CASSQDERGAGLGQLFF
>.|TRBV30|TRBJ1-1|.
TGTGCCTGGAGTGTATCGCGTTCTGGGCTGAACACTGAAGCTTTCTTT
CAWSVSRSGLNTEAFF
>.|TRBV2|TRBJ1-5|.
TGTGCCAGCAGTGTCGAACGAGGGGGCAATCAGCCCCAGCATTTT
CASSVERGGNQPQHF
>.|TRBV5-5|TRBJ1-2|.
TGTGCCAGCAGCTATCCTAGGACGGATAACTATGGCTACACCTTC
CASSYPRTDNYGYTF
>.|TRBV5-1|TRBJ1-1|.
TGCGCCAGCAGCTTTAATGTTCAGGAGAACACTGAAGCTTTCTTT
CASSFNVQENTEAFF
>.|TRBV4-2|TRBJ2-5|.
TGTGCCAGCAGCCAAGATTTAGCCAGGCAAGAGACCCAGTACTTC
CASSQDLARQETQYF
>.|TRBV11-2|TRBJ2-7|.
TGTGCCAGCAGCCCGTCAGGGGTTTCCCGCTACGAGCAGTACTTC
CASSPSGVSRYEQYF
>.|TRBV7-9|TRBJ1-1|.
TGTGCCAGCAGCTTATGGGGGAGCACTGAAGCTTTCTTT
CASSLWGSTEAFF
>.|TRBV7-3|TRBJ2-2|.
TGTGCCAGCAGCTTAAATAGCCCGCAGATCACCGGGGAGCTGTTTTTT
CASSLNSPQITGELFF
>once|TRBV5-1|TRBJ1-3|.
TGCGCCAGCAGCTTACAGCTAGGGCCTGGAAACACCATATATTTT
CASSLQLGPGNTIYF
>.|TRBV29-1|TRBJ1-2|TRBD1
TGCAGCGTGCGGAAGGGGGCGGGGGGCTACACCTTC
CSVRKGAGGYTF
>.|TRBV2|TRBJ1-2|.
TGTGCCAGCAGTGAATCGGGCTATGGCTACACCTTC
CASSESGYGYTF
>.|TRBV28|TRBJ1-1|.
TGTGCCAGCAATGTACAGGGTTTTGCGGGGAACACTGAAGCTTTCTTT
CASNVQGFAGNTEAFF
>.|TRBV19|TRBJ1-1|TRBD1
TGTGCCAGTAGGCAGGGGGCACACACTGAAGCTTTCTTT
CASRQGAHTEAFF
>.|TRBV5-1|TRBJ2-5|TRBD2
TGCGCCAGCAGCATAGGGGCTAGCGGGGAACAAGAGACCCAGTACTTC
CASSIGASGEQETQYF
>.|TRBV6-1|TRBJ1-1|TRBD1
TGTGCCAGCAGTGAAGTTGGGACAGGGGGAGCTTTCTTT
CASSEVGTGGAFF
>.|TRBV19|TRBJ1-6|.
TGTGCCAGTAGTCGTGGACAGACCAATAATTCACCCCTCCACTTT
CASSRGQTNNSPLHF
>.|TRBV5-1|TRBJ2-6|.
TGCGCCAGCAGCTTGGGTCCCCTTAGTGGGGCCAACGTCCTGACTTTC
CASSLGPLSGANVLTF
>.|TRBV5-1|TRBJ1-2|.
TGCGCCAGCAGCTTGGGTCAGAGTACCTATGGCTACACCTTC
CASSLGQSTYGYTF
>.|TRBV6-6|TRBJ2-1|TRBD2
TGTGCCAGCAGTCCGACCACTAGCGTCGATGAGCAGTTCTTC
CASSPTTSVDEQFF
>.|TRBV5-1|TRBJ1-2|.
TGCGCCAGCGCGGGGACCACCTATGGCTACACCTTC
CASAGTTYGYTF
>.|TRBV7-7|TRBJ2-2|.
TGTGCTAGCAGCTTGTCGACAGGCCTCAGCGGGGAGCTGTTTTTT
CASSLSTGLSGELFF
>.|TRBV28|TRBJ1-5|TRBD1
TGTGCCAGCAGCCCAGGGGGTAACAATCAGCCCCAGCATTTT
CASSPGGNNQPQHF
>.|TRBV5-6|TRBJ1-5|TRBD1
TGTGCCAGCAGCTTGGGGGCAGGGGGCAGTCAGCCCCAGCATTTT
CASSLGAGGSQPQHF
>.|TRBV6-7|TRBJ2-3|.
TGTGCCAGCAGTAAACCCTGCGCGGATACGCAGTATTTT
CASSKPCADTQYF
>.|TRBV6-6|TRBJ2-5|.
TGTGCCAGCAGACCCGGGGGGCACCAAGAGACCCAGTACTTC
CASRPGGHQETQYF
>.|TRBV6-5|TRBJ1-3|TRBD1
TGTGCCAGCAGCCTGACAGGGGCTGGAAACACCATATATTTT
CASSLTGAGNTIYF
>.|TRBV7-2|TRBJ1-2|.
TGTGCCAGCAGCTTAGACACAGGGATCAGGCGCGGCTACACCTTC
CASSLDTGIRRGYTF
>.|TRBV9|TRBJ2-1|TRBD2
TGTGCCAGCAGCCCTCCTTGGGGGACTAGCGTATACAATGAGCAGTTCTTC
CASSPPWGTSVYNEQFF
>.|TRBV11-2|TRBJ1-2|.
TGTGCCAGCAGCTTAGGTTCGCCCGTTTATGGCTACACCTTC
CASSLGSPVYGYTF